These T cell receptor beta chains were read from a single sample in a study of tumor-infiltrating lymphocytes in primary liver carcinoma. TCRdb called the multiplex PCR reads again in MiXCR, with one record for every CDR3 protein. The profile shows hundreds of thousands of distinct CDR3 sequences, roughly 60% of them singletons. Material: peripheral blood. These receptors all come from a woman in her twenties or thirties with primary liver carcinoma and hepatitis B virus infection. CDR3s include the opening cysteine and the closing phenylalanine or tryptophan.

TRBJ2-5 TRBV5-4 CASSSTIAGQETQYF
TRBJ2-1 TRBV6-2/TRBV6-3 CASSRRGPNEQFF
TRBJ2-7 TRBV29-1 CSAVPTGTGRYEQYF
TRBJ2-7 TRBV11-2 CASSSRLSGPYGQYF
TRBJ2-7 TRBV5-6 CTSHILGRVNEQYF
TRBJ2-7 TRBV11-2 CASSSRLSGPYEPYF
TRBJ2-2 TRBV10-3 CAISAAGQRGTGELFF
TRBJ2-4 TRBV12-3/TRBV12-4 CASTRMVLDIQYF
TRBJ1-4 TRBV11-2 CASSSNRRANEKLFF
TRBJ2-3 TRBV12-3/TRBV12-4 CASSSLRDTQYF
TRBJ1-4 TRBV12-3/TRBV12-4 CASSPQGREKLFF
TRBJ2-5 TRBV7-9 CASSLVEAQYF
TRBJ2-2 TRBV7-9 CASSLWGTGELFF
TRBJ2-5 TRBV29-1 CSVLTGMETQYF
TRBJ1-6 TRBV12-3/TRBV12-4 CASSFGGQGLSPFHF
TRBJ1-4 TRBV30 CAWSPNRVLGKLFF
TRBJ2-7 TRBV7-9 CASSDSGRTYEQYF
TRBJ2-1 TRBV6-2/TRBV6-3 CSSSPNSRLLGEQFF
TRBJ2-5 TRBV12-3/TRBV12-4 CASCPNWGSRHQETQYF
TRBJ2-2 TRBV6-5 CATVNANTGELFF
TRBJ2-3 TRBV5-1 CASSGLAGRKYF
TRBJ1-1 TRBV5-1 CASSPNPDRENTEALF
TRBJ2-1 TRBV4-3 CASSQDAGSSYNEHFF